Presented here are 32 T cell receptor beta chains from one specimen sequenced in a study of OX40 agonist ivuxolimab in advanced cancers. The table came from immunoSEQ multiplex PCR; TCRdb's copy has only in-frame clones and leaves some out. The table has some 71,000 clones, roughly 84% seen once. Sample: CD4+ or CD8+ T cells sorted from blood, taken in a trial of the OX40 agonist ivuxolimab. The receptors were sampled from an adult with an advanced solid tumor such as melanoma, head and neck, liver or kidney cancer.

The chain joins TRBV5-1 to TRBJ2-2; D gene uncertain. The CDR3 sequence is 17 residues long. From germline, CDR1 is SGHRS and CDR2 YFSETQ. V lost 0 bases, J lost 0 bases, and 12 bases lay in between. The CDR3 nucleotides read TGCGCCAGCAGCTTGGACCCGCCTAATGCGAACACCGGGGAGCTGTTTTTT. Amino acids: CASSLDPPNANTGELFF.

The genes are TRBV18 and TRBJ2-6; 11 bases agree with TRBD1. The trim removed 3 bases at V and 0 bases at J, leaving 19 bases unmatched. The CDR3 length is 23 residues. Germline V gives CDR1 KGHSH, CDR2 LQKENI. The CDR3 bases are TGTGCCAGCTCACCGGGGACAGGGGGGGCCCGGAATCAACGCACCTCTGGGGCCAACGTCCTGACTTTC. Encoded protein: CASSPGTGGARNQRTSGANVLTF.

This rearrangement joins TRBV6-5 to TRBJ2-6; D is unclear. V lost 7 bases, J lost 3 bases, and 10 bases lay in between. The CDR3 length is 14 residues. CDR1 and CDR2 (germline): MNHEY, SVGAGI. CDR3 DNA sequence: TGTGCCAGCACCAAAGATGGTGGGGCCAACGTCCTGACTTTC. Translation gives CASTKDGGANVLTF.

This clone was detected only a few times. The chain is built from TRBV6-4 and TRBJ1-1; D ambiguous. The germline V gene encodes CDR1 MRHNA and CDR2 SNTAGT. This CDR3 is 13 amino acids long. The V end was cut by 6 bases, the J end by 0 bases, with 8 bases between. The CDR3 bases are TGTGCCAGCAGCAGATCTATGAACACTGAAGCTTTCTTT. It codes for CASSRSMNTEAFF.

This clone has only one observation. The gene calls are TRBV4-2 and TRBJ2-7; no definite D call. V was cut by 1 base and J by 0 bases, with 10 bases left in between. CDR3 size: 15 residues. Germline V lookup: CDR1 LGHNA, CDR2 YNFKEQ. CDR3 nucleotides: TGTGCCAGCAGCCAAGTGAGAGGTAGCTCCTACGAGCAGTACTTC. Translated: CASSQVRGSSYEQYF.

The chain recombines TRBV28 with TRBJ1-2, with 9 positions matching TRBD1. The germline V gene has CDR1 MDHEN and CDR2 SYDVKM. The length of the CDR3 is 18 residues. V shed 6 bases and J 2 bases; nucleotides not matched to a gene: 16. The CDR3 DNA sequence: TGTGCCAGCAGCCCCCTCCCCAGTGGGGACAGGGCGAACTATGGCTACACCTTC. Protein sequence: CASSPLPSGDRANYGYTF.

The chain couples TRBV28 to TRBJ1-4; no definite D call. Between the trimmed V and J ends, which lost 6 bases and 6 bases, there was a span of 23 bases. Germline-derived CDR1 and CDR2 are MDHEN and SYDVKM. This CDR3 spans 17 amino acids. In nucleotides, the CDR3 is TGTGCCAGCAGGGATTGGAAGGAGGTGGACGGGGATGAAAAACTGTTTTTT. This codes for CASRDWKEVDGDEKLFF.

The V and J genes are TRBV30 and TRBJ2-6; D gene unclear. V was clipped by 7 bases and J by 0 bases, with 4 bases between them. The CDR3 has 12 amino acids. Germline loops: CDR1 GTSNPN, CDR2 SVGIG (reference sequence). CDR3 DNA sequence: TGTGCCTCAAACTCTGGGGCCAACGTCCTGACTTTC. Its translation: CASNSGANVLTF.

This clone was seen only a few times. The DNA of the CDR3 is TGTGCCAGCTCCGGGGAGACCCAGTACTTC. Translating it yields CASSGETQYF. The chain recombines TRBV18 with TRBJ2-5; D not certain. The V gene lost 6 bases and the J gene lost 5 bases, with 4 bases spanning the gap. The CDR3 is 10 amino acids. The germline V gene has CDR1 KGHSH and CDR2 LQKENI.

This sequence joins TRBV10-2 and TRBJ1-2; 8 bases agree with TRBD1. V lost 3 bases, J lost 7 bases, and 7 bases stayed unmatched. The CDR3 runs 14 residues. Germline CDR1 is WSHSY and CDR2 is SAAADI. CDR3 in DNA: TGCGCCAGCAGTGACGGCAGGGGGCTGGGTGGCTACACCTTC. This translates into CASSDGRGLGGYTF.

The CDR3 DNA is TGTGCCAGCACCCTACTAGGCACAGATACGCAGTATTTT. As protein: CASTLLGTDTQYF. V usage is TRBV7-6 and J usage is TRBJ2-3, with D tentatively TRBD2 (5 bases). V was shortened by 7 bases and J by 1 base, with 9 bases between the two germline ends. Germline CDR1 and CDR2: SGHVS and FNYEAQ. The CDR3 totals 13 residues.

As concerns this clone: The junction shows a germline mismatch at one end, possibly a read error. This chain uses TRBV4-2 with TRBJ2-1, with unresolved D. The CDR3 runs 16 residues. Germline V gene lookup returns CDR1 LGHNA and CDR2 YNFKEQ. CDR3 in amino acids: CASSQDPRGSYNGQFF. CDR3 in DNA: TGTGCCAGCAGCCAAGACCCACGCGGATCCTACAATGGGCAGTTCTTC.

As DNA, the CDR3 is TGTGCCAGCAGGGGACCAGGGGGCTATCAGCCCCAGCATTTT. The encoded protein is CASRGPGGYQPQHF. The rearrangement uses TRBV28 and TRBJ1-5; TRBD1 aligns across 8 bases. The trim removed 6 bases at V and 5 bases at J, leaving 6 bases unmatched. Germline loops: CDR1 MDHEN, CDR2 SYDVKM. The CDR3 length is 14 residues.

For this clone: The sample has other DNA sequences that encode this CDR3 too. This rearrangement joins TRBV19 to TRBJ1-1; no definite D call. The V gene's germline CDR1 is LNHDA and CDR2 SQIVND (reference sequence). The CDR3 covers 14 residues. V lost 0 bases and J lost 1, with 6 bases in between. The DNA for the CDR3 is TGTGCCAGTAGTATAGATCGGGAGAACACTGAAGCTTTCTTT. Translated, it gives CASSIDRENTEAFF.

V usage is TRBV2 and J usage is TRBJ2-5; no firm D call. Trimming took 3 bases from V and 3 from J, leaving 8 bases between them. CDR1 SNHLY and CDR2 FYNNEI come from the germline V gene. The CDR3 loop spans 13 amino acids. The CDR3 bases are TGTGCCAGCAGTGAGCGGCGGAAAGAGACCCAGTACTTC. This encodes CASSERRKETQYF. Together with reference TRBV2 and TRBJ2-5, the CDR3 gives the full variable domain: EPEVTQTPSHQVTQMGQEVILRCVPISNHLYFYWYRQILGQKVEFLVSFYNNEISEKSEIFDDQFSVERPDGSNFTLKIRSTKLEDSAMYFCASSERRKETQYFGPGTRLLVL.

The chain links TRBV4-1 to TRBJ1-5, with D tentatively TRBD1 (6 bases). Germline V gene data show CDR1 as MGHRA and CDR2 as YSYEKL. The CDR3 has 15 amino acids. V was clipped by 0 bases and J by 5 bases, with 11 bases between them. Here the CDR3 reads CASSQDPGDDQPQHF. CDR3 coding DNA: TGCGCCAGCAGCCAAGATCCAGGGGATGATCAGCCCCAGCATTTT.

The chain carries TRBV6-1 and TRBJ1-5; possible D gene TRBD1, 5 bases. Germline CDR1 MNHNS, CDR2 SASEGT. Deletions cut 1 base from V and 7 bases from J, with 17 bases between. CDR3 size: 16 residues. The CDR3 DNA reads TGTGCCAGCAGTGAAGTGGTCGGGGGAAGCGGACAGCCCCAGCATTTT. This codes for CASSEVVGGSGQPQHF.

The chain has TRBV6-1 and TRBJ2-1, with 10 bases aligning to TRBD2. Germline loops: CDR1 MNHNS, CDR2 SASEGT. This CDR3 spans 18 amino acids. The V gene end was trimmed by 4 bases and the J gene end by 5 bases; junction bases not matched to a gene: 14. The CDR3 loop is CASSGGGGSGRRNNEQFF. CDR3 in DNA: TGTGCCAGCAGTGGCGGAGGGGGTAGCGGGAGGAGGAACAATGAGCAGTTCTTC.

This clone has a single count. The rearrangement links TRBV5-1 to TRBJ2-1, with TRBD2 matching 8 bases. V lost 6 bases and J lost 0; bases outside the gene matches: 14. CDR3 size: 18 residues. CDR1 is SGHRS and CDR2 is YFSETQ in the germline V gene. The CDR3 loop is CASTSFTGGTSSYNEQFF. In DNA form, the CDR3 reads TGCGCCAGCACCTCCTTTACGGGGGGGACGAGCTCCTACAATGAGCAGTTCTTC.

This clone was detected a few times. This sequence joins TRBV29-1 and TRBJ1-1, with no clear D. The CDR3 has 13 amino acids. The germline V gene has CDR1 SQVTM and CDR2 ANQGSEA. V was trimmed by 5 bases and J by 3 bases, leaving 13 bases between them. CDR3 protein: CSVITGRHTEAFF. In DNA form, the CDR3 reads TGCAGCGTTATCACGGGTCGGCACACTGAAGCTTTCTTT.

V gene TRBV28 combines with J gene TRBJ1-1; 12 bases align to TRBD1. This CDR3 has 18 residues. Germline trimming cut 5 bases from V and 0 bases from J; bases unmatched to any gene: 10. The germline V gene encodes CDR1 MDHEN and CDR2 SYDVKM. The CDR3 is CASSPSGTGGFMNTEAFF. Here the CDR3 DNA reads TGTGCCAGCAGTCCTTCCGGGACAGGGGGCTTCATGAACACTGAAGCTTTCTTT. The variable domain in full, completed from reference TRBV28 and TRBJ1-1, reads DVKVTQSSRYLVKRTGEKVFLECVQDMDHENMFWYRQDPGLGLRLIYFSYDVKMKEKGDIPEGYSVSREKKERFSLILESASTNQTSMYLCASSPSGTGGFMNTEAFFGQGTRLTVV.

V usage is TRBV18 and J usage is TRBJ2-1; no firm D call. Germline V gene lookup returns CDR1 KGHSH and CDR2 LQKENI. The CDR3 has 15 residues. V dropped 0 bases and J dropped 1 base, with 7 bases sitting between them. As DNA, the CDR3 is TGTGCCAGCTCACCACCGGAAGGGTCCTACAATGAGCAGTTCTTC. Encoded protein: CASSPPEGSYNEQFF.

The chain couples TRBV5-1 to TRBJ1-4; D might be TRBD1 (5 bases). The CDR3 spans 15 residues. The germline gives CDR1 SGHRS, CDR2 YFSETQ. V was pared by 4 bases and J by 6 bases, with 16 bases between. DNA for the CDR3: TGCGCCAGCAGCCGAGGAGGCAGAGGGGATGAAAAACTGTTTTTT. Its protein product is CASSRGGRGDEKLFF.

The rearrangement joins TRBV27 to TRBJ1-5; D is unclear. The germline gives CDR1 MNHEY, CDR2 SMNVEV (reference sequence). The V end was cut by 6 bases, the J end by 2 bases, with 11 bases between. The CDR3 has 14 residues. The CDR3 sequence is CASRRGNGNQPQHF. CDR3 coding DNA: TGTGCCAGCAGGCGAGGGAACGGCAATCAGCCCCAGCATTTT.

The chain employs TRBV4-1 and TRBJ2-5, with TRBD1 matching over 9 bases. V was clipped by 5 bases and J by 1 base; unmatched bases: 8. Germline values: CDR1 MGHRA, CDR2 YSYEKL. The CDR3 contains 16 residues. This CDR3 reads CASSEGTGRIQETQYF. CDR3 nucleotide sequence: TGCGCCAGCAGCGAAGGGACAGGGAGAATCCAAGAGACCCAGTACTTC.

This rearrangement joins TRBV9 to TRBJ2-5; 7 nucleotides align to TRBD2. There are 15 residues in the CDR3. Germline loops: CDR1 SGDLS, CDR2 YYNGEE. V lost 0 bases, J lost 2 bases, and 4 bases stayed unmatched. In nucleotides, the CDR3 is TGTGCCAGCAGCGTAGGAGCGGGACGGCAAGAGACCCAGTACTTC. It is translated as CASSVGAGRQETQYF.

The rearrangement joins TRBV9 to TRBJ1-3; 8 bases fit TRBD1. Unmatched junction bases numbered 5, after V lost 0 bases and J lost 0 bases. Per the germline V gene, CDR1 is SGDLS and CDR2 is YYNGEE. The CDR3 has 17 amino acids. In nucleotides, the CDR3 is TGTGCCAGCAGCGTAGGAACAGGGGGACTCTCTGGAAACACCATATATTTT. Amino acid sequence: CASSVGTGGLSGNTIYF.

V and J are TRBV5-6 and TRBJ2-7; 8 positions match TRBD2. The V gene end was trimmed by 3 bases and the J gene end by 0 bases; junction bases not matched to a gene: 11. The CDR3 consists of 17 residues. In germline, CDR1 is SGHDT, CDR2 YYEEEE. The CDR3 bases are TGTGCCAGCAGCTCCGTCGTCGGGGGGGTCCTCTCCTACGAGCAGTACTTC. Its protein is CASSSVVGGVLSYEQYF.

The rearrangement uses TRBV21-1 and TRBJ1-5; TRBD1, as called in the table, went unchecked against the DNA. TRBV21-1 is reported as a pseudogene. This CDR3 has 17 amino acids. CDR3 nucleotide sequence: TGTGCCAGCAGCAAATTGGAGGGGGCGCGGAGCAATCAGCCCCAGCATTTT. It translates to CASSKLEGARSNQPQHF.

Here the CDR3 reads CSVEVVRQGNFEQYF. DNA for the CDR3: TGCAGCGTTGAAGTAGTAAGACAGGGAAATTTCGAGCAGTACTTC. The chain joins TRBV29-1 to TRBJ2-7; 7 nucleotides match TRBD1. Germline V gene lookup returns CDR1 SQVTM and CDR2 ANQGSEA. The trim removed 1 base at V and 6 bases at J, leaving 12 bases unmatched. The CDR3 has 15 amino acids.

The genes are TRBV29-1 and TRBJ1-2; 7 nucleotides align to TRBD1. Germline values: CDR1 SQVTM, CDR2 ANQGSEA. The CDR3 runs 16 residues. V lost 2 bases, J lost 4 bases, and 13 bases stayed unmatched. Here the CDR3 DNA reads TGCAGCGTTGAATTCTTGTGGGACAGTACATTCTATGGCTACACCTTC. Translation gives CSVEFLWDSTFYGYTF. The full variable domain, completed using reference TRBV29-1 and TRBJ1-2, is SAVISQKPSRDICQRGTSLTIQCQVDSQVTMMFWYRQQPGQSLTLIATANQGSEATYESGFVIDKFPISRPNLTFSTLTVSNMSPEDSSIYLCSVEFLWDSTFYGYTFGSGTRLTVV.

V is TRBV28 and J is TRBJ2-5; 7 bases agree with TRBD2. CDR1 and CDR2 from the germline V gene are MDHEN and SYDVKM. This CDR3 region has 13 residues. V shed 7 bases, J shed 5 bases, and the junction held 7 bases outside the gene matches. CDR3 amino acids: CASTPGGGETQYF. The CDR3 DNA is TGTGCCAGCACCCCGGGGGGTGGGGAGACCCAGTACTTC.